The following is a TCR beta chain sequence with its context. Its target is not known. Germline CDR1 LNHDA, CDR2 SQIVND (reference sequence). Trimming pared 3 bases from V and 1 base from J, leaving 13 bases between. The CDR3 runs 16 residues. The entry originates in a study of T cells after yellow fever vaccination. General study findings and limits: A limited proportion of clonotypes was detected within both the CD4 and CD8 compartments. Post-booster repertoires again held most primary-vaccination clones (about 96% CD4, roughly 90% CD8). Repertoires obtained by FACS sorting could include abundant clonotypes that entered as contaminants from the bulk population.

A universal primer site and UMIs were added as TCR cDNA was made by 5'RACE template switching. TCRdb passed the 5' RACE reads through MiXCR, listing each CDR3 protein once. The sample comprises 340,000 or so distinct CDR3 sequences, about 12% of which are singletons, and 2.5% to 3.5% rests with the top ten. The rearrangement uses TRBV19 and TRBJ2-4; a possible D gene is TRBD2 (5 bases). This receptor was taken from a man aged 18 to 29 who received the YFV17D yellow fever vaccine. The specimen was CD4+ T cells sorted from PBMCs, collected 15 days after the yellow fever booster vaccination. For the CDR3, the DNA is TGTGCCAGTAGTATTGTCGGGGAATCGGCCAAAAACATTCAGTACTTC. Translated, it gives CASSIVGESAKNIQYF.